This T cell receptor (beta chain) emerged from a study of spatial heterogeneity in lung cancer. As for time point: sample taken at primary tumor resection. The study's findings and limits: Expanded alpha and beta TCR counts within tumors tracked tumor mutation counts.

Germline V gene data show CDR1 as MDHEN and CDR2 as SYDVKM. The CDR3 runs to 13 residues. Trimming stripped 4 bases from V and 4 bases from J, with 10 bases between. This clonotype was seen ten or more times. As yet, its antigen is unknown. A unique molecular identifier was carried by every single TCR cDNA molecule. Each CDR3 protein is one row after TCRdb ran MiXCR on the 5' RACE reads. This table holds 100,000 to 110,000 distinct CDR3 sequences, 3.5% to 5% found once. This rearrangement joins TRBV28 to TRBJ1-2; D remains ambiguous. The input for sequencing was lung tumor tissue, taken at surgery. The receptor was derived from a male donor with early-stage non-small cell lung cancer. The CDR3: CASSSGRGYGYTF. The CDR3 DNA sequence: TGTGCCAGCAGTTCCGGACGAGGCTATGGCTACACCTTC.